Listed below are T cell receptor beta chains from one sample, sequenced in a study of blood T cell repertoires in COVID-19. The data were produced by immunoSEQ multiplex PCR, yet TCRdb's version contains in-frame clones alone and is incomplete. The sample yields hundreds of thousands of clones, roughly nine tenths seen once. Sequenced: PBMCs or T cells enriched from blood (not recorded which). These receptors were taken from a man aged 25-45 years who had recovered from COVID-19. Each CDR3 is given with its conserved first and last residue. Each record gives: clone size, V gene, CDR3 length, J gene, D gene, CDR3 DNA, CDR3 protein. D genes are given only for firm matches. Clone size is shown for a subset of rows, as once, few, many or a class of expanded clone.

NA	TRBV11-2	14	TRBJ1-2	NA	TGTGCCAGCAGCTTAGATCTTGACAGCTATGGCTACACCTTC	CASSLDLDSYGYTF
NA	TRBV28	16	TRBJ2-7	TRBD1	TGTGCCAGCAGTTTAGCAGGGACAGGGGGCTCCTACGAGCAGTACTTC	CASSLAGTGGSYEQYF
NA	TRBV9	15	TRBJ2-5	NA	TGTGCCAGCAGCAGGGCTAGCGAGATCCAAGAGACCCAGTACTTC	CASSRASEIQETQYF
NA	TRBV10-3	13	TRBJ1-1	NA	TGTGCCATCAGTGAGCGGTTGAACACTGAAGCTTTCTTT	CAISERLNTEAFF
NA	TRBV9	16	TRBJ2-3	TRBD2	TGTGCCAGCAGCATGATAGCGGGAGGTAGCACAGATACGCAGTATTTT	CASSMIAGGSTDTQYF
NA	TRBV2	16	TRBJ1-1	TRBD1	TGTGCCAGCAGTGAATCTGCCGGGACAGGGAACACTGAAGCTTTCTTT	CASSESAGTGNTEAFF
NA	TRBV9	15	TRBJ2-3	TRBD2	TGTGCCAGCAGCGTATTTCGGGACTACACAGATACGCAGTATTTT	CASSVFRDYTDTQYF
NA	TRBV19	16	TRBJ2-3	NA	TGTGCCAGTAGTATTGATTCAGGAGGGCCTACAGATACGCAGTATTTT	CASSIDSGGPTDTQYF
NA	TRBV6-5	14	TRBJ1-1	NA	TGTGCCAGCACCTCATCGCAGTCCACCCGGGGAGCTTTCTTT	CASTSSQSTRGAFF
NA	TRBV5-4	14	TRBJ2-7	TRBD1	TGTGCCAGCAGCCAACCGGGACAGGTCTACGAGCAGTACTTC	CASSQPGQVYEQYF
NA	TRBV10-3	13	TRBJ1-3	NA	TGTGCCATCAGTGTCGGGGTCGGAAACACCATATATTTT	CAISVGVGNTIYF
NA	TRBV5-8	14	TRBJ2-2	NA	TGTGCCAGCAGCACAACCCTGAACACCGGGGAGCTGTTTTTT	CASSTTLNTGELFF
NA	TRBV10-3	14	TRBJ1-6	NA	TGTGCCATCAGTCTGGACAGACATAATTCACCCCTCCACTTT	CAISLDRHNSPLHF
NA	TRBV29-1	14	TRBJ1-2	NA	TGCAGCGTGACTACCGCCGCCCTCGACTATGGCTACACCTTC	CSVTTAALDYGYTF
NA	TRBV4-1	14	TRBJ1-2	TRBD1	TGCGCCAGCAGCCAAGCAGGGGGAAGAAGTGGCTACACCTTC	CASSQAGGRSGYTF
NA	TRBV4-2	15	TRBJ2-2	TRBD1	TGTGCCAGCAGCCAAGATGCAGGGGGCACCGGGGAGCTGTTTTTT	CASSQDAGGTGELFF
NA	TRBV28	14	TRBJ2-5	NA	TGTGCCAGCAGTTTAGCCCCCATCGGTGTGACCCAGTACTTC	CASSLAPIGVTQYF
NA	TRBV28	15	TRBJ1-2	TRBD1	TGTGCCAGCACCTACCGGAGGACAGGGGGCCGGGGCTACACCTTC	CASTYRRTGGRGYTF
NA	TRBV7-9	15	TRBJ2-1	TRBD1	TGTGCCAGCAGCTCCCTCGGGACAGGGGGCCGTGAGCAGTTCTTC	CASSSLGTGGREQFF
once	TRBV19	14	TRBJ2-2	TRBD1	TGTGCCAGTACCGCTCAACAGGGGGCCGGGGAGCTGTTTTTT	CASTAQQGAGELFF
once	TRBV6-5	14	TRBJ2-3	NA	TGTGCCAGCAAGGAGGTTTCTGGTACAGATACGCAGTATTTT	CASKEVSGTDTQYF
few	TRBV30	11	TRBJ2-7	NA	TGTGCCTGGAGGTTGAGCTACGAGCAGTACTTC	CAWRLSYEQYF
NA	TRBV7-2	14	TRBJ1-1	NA	TGTGCCAGCAGCTTATTCGCCTCTAGGACTGAAGCTTTCTTT	CASSLFASRTEAFF
NA	TRBV24-1	17	TRBJ2-2	TRBD1	TGTGCCACCAGTGATTTGCCCCGACAGGGAGAGACCGGGGAGCTGTTTTTT	CATSDLPRQGETGELFF
NA	TRBV6-1	15	TRBJ2-3	TRBD1	TGTGCCAGCAGTGAATGGGGACAGGCCCCAGATACGCAGTATTTT	CASSEWGQAPDTQYF
NA	TRBV10-1	13	TRBJ2-3	TRBD2	TGCGCCATCCCGGGGGGGTACACAGATACGCAGTATTTT	CAIPGGYTDTQYF
NA	TRBV12-5	17	TRBJ2-1	TRBD2	TGTGCTAGTGGTTTGGGCCGGCTAGCGGGAGTACGCAATGAGCAGTTCTTC	CASGLGRLAGVRNEQFF
NA	TRBV27	14	TRBJ2-3	NA	TGTGCCAGCAGTTTTGTGAGCAGCACAGATACGCAGTATTTT	CASSFVSSTDTQYF
NA	TRBV14	16	TRBJ1-1	TRBD1	TGTGCCAGCAGCCAAGTGGGGGACAGGGGCTTTATTGAAGCTTTCTTT	CASSQVGDRGFIEAFF
NA	TRBV10-3	16	TRBJ2-1	TRBD2	TGTGCCATCGGTCTAGCGGGAGTAAAGTCGTACAATGAGCAGTTCTTC	CAIGLAGVKSYNEQFF
NA	TRBV20-1	11	TRBJ2-7	NA	TGCAGTGCTAGTTTTCCGAGAGAGCAGTACTTC	CSASFPREQYF
once	TRBV18	15	TRBJ2-2	NA	TGTGCCAGCTCACCCCCCGGGCGGGACACCGGGGAGCTGTTTTTT	CASSPPGRDTGELFF
once	TRBV18	16	TRBJ2-2	NA	TGTGCCAGCTCTCCTTTTTGGACAACGAACACCGGGGAGCTGTTTTTT	CASSPFWTTNTGELFF
NA	TRBV5-1	13	TRBJ2-7	NA	TGCGCCAGCAGCCCCCGGGGTAGCAAGGAGCAGTACTTC	CASSPRGSKEQYF
NA	TRBV5-4	15	TRBJ1-2	TRBD1	TGTGCCAGCAGCTTGGGGACAGGGACTGTCTATGGCTACACCTTC	CASSLGTGTVYGYTF
NA	TRBV18	13	TRBJ1-1	NA	TGTGCCAGCTCACCACCAGCTAGCACTGAAGCTTTCTTT	CASSPPASTEAFF
NA	TRBV9	15	TRBJ1-2	NA	TGTGCCAGCAGCGTAGAACCAACAGGAAACTATGGCTACACCTTC	CASSVEPTGNYGYTF
NA	TRBV7-8	18	TRBJ1-4	NA	TGTGCCAGCAGCTCCCCTCGGACAGACCAGCAACTCTATGAAAAACTGTTTTTT	CASSSPRTDQQLYEKLFF
NA	TRBV7-9	14	TRBJ1-5	NA	TGTGCCAGCAGCTTATTCCCAGGCAATCAGCCCCAGCATTTT	CASSLFPGNQPQHF
NA	TRBV5-6	13	TRBJ1-1	NA	TGTGCCAGCATCCGAGGAGCGGGACCTGAAGCTTTCTTT	CASIRGAGPEAFF
once	TRBV28	13	TRBJ1-1	NA	TGTGCCAGCAGTTTGGGCGGAGGGACTGAAGCTTTCTTT	CASSLGGGTEAFF
NA	TRBV19	15	TRBJ2-2	NA	TGTGCCAGTAAAGGCGGGACAGCGAACACCGGGGAGCTGTTTTTT	CASKGGTANTGELFF
NA	TRBV28	14	TRBJ1-2	NA	TGTGCCAGCAGTCCGGCAGGGCCAGTTGAGGGCTACACCTTC	CASSPAGPVEGYTF
NA	TRBV10-2	19	TRBJ2-5	TRBD2	TGCGCCAGCAGCGAACCTGTGAAGGGAGCGGGAGGTCTAGTAGAGACCCAGTACTTC	CASSEPVKGAGGLVETQYF
NA	TRBV3-1/TRBV3-2	12	TRBJ1-5	NA	TGTGCCAGCAGCCAATTAGATCAGCCCCAGCATTTT	CASSQLDQPQHF
NA	TRBV5-1	14	TRBJ1-5	TRBD1	TGCGCCAGCAGCTCAGGACAGGATGATCAGCCCCAGCATTTT	CASSSGQDDQPQHF
NA	TRBV7-6	17	TRBJ2-2	NA	TGTGCCAGCAGCTTAGCGCTGACGGGAGTAACCACCGGGGAGCTGTTTTTT	CASSLALTGVTTGELFF
NA	TRBV18	18	TRBJ2-6	NA	TGTGCCAGCTCACCACGGCCGGGGGGCGACTCTGGGGCCAACGTCCTGACTTTC	CASSPRPGGDSGANVLTF
once	TRBV10-3	14	TRBJ2-2	NA	TGTGCCATCAGTGAGGACAGTAGGACCGGGGAGCTGTTTTTT	CAISEDSRTGELFF
NA	TRBV2	15	TRBJ2-7	TRBD1	TGTGCCAGCAGTGAAACGGGACAGCCACCCTACGAGCAGTACTTC	CASSETGQPPYEQYF
NA	TRBV2	13	TRBJ1-2	NA	TGTGCCAGCAGTGAACAGGCTCTCTACGGCTACACCTTC	CASSEQALYGYTF
NA	TRBV21-1	12	TRBJ2-7	NA	TGTGCCAGCAGCAAAGGCGAGGGCGAGCAGTACTTC	CASSKGEGEQYF
NA	TRBV10-1	13	TRBJ1-2	NA	TGCGCCAGCAGTGTGGCCCTAGACTATGGCTACACCTTC	CASSVALDYGYTF
NA	TRBV5-8	18	TRBJ2-3	TRBD2	TGTGCCAGCAGCTTGGCCCCCTTTAGCGGGAGGGGCACAGATACGCAGTATTTT	CASSLAPFSGRGTDTQYF
NA	TRBV27	14	TRBJ1-1	NA	TGTGCCAGCAGTCTAAGACACCCGGTAGCTGAAGCTTTCTTT	CASSLRHPVAEAFF
few	TRBV3-1/TRBV3-2	13	TRBJ2-3	NA	TGTGCCAGCAGCCAAGAGAAGACAAATACGCAGTATTTT	CASSQEKTNTQYF
NA	TRBV2	13	TRBJ2-7	NA	TGTGCCAGCAGACGACAGACGGATTACGAGCAGTACTTC	CASRRQTDYEQYF